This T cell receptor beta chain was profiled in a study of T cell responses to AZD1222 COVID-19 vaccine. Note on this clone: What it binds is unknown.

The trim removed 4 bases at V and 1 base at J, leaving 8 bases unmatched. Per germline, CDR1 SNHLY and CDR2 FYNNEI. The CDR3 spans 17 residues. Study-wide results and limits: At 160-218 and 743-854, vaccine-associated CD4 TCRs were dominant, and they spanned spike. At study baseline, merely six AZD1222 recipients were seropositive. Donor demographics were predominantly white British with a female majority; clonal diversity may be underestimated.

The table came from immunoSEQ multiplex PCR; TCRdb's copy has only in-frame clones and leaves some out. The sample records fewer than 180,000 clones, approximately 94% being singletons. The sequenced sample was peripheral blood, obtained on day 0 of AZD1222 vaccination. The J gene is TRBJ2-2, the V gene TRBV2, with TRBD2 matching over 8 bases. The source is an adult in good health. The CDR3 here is CASSAPASGRNTGELFF. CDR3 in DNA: TGTGCCAGCAGTGCCCCTGCCAGCGGGAGGAACACCGGGGAGCTGTTTTTT.